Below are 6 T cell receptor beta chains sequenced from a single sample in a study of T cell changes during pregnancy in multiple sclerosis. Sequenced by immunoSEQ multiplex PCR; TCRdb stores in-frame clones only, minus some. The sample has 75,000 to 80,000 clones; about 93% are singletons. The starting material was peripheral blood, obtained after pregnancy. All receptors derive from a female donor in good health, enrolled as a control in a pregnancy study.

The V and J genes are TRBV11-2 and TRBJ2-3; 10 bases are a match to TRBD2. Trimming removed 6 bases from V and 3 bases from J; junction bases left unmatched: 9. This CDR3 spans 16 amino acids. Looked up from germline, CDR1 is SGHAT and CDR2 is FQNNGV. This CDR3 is CASSTQAGGWTDTQYF. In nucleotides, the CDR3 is TGTGCCAGCAGTACACAAGCGGGAGGGTGGACAGATACGCAGTATTTT.

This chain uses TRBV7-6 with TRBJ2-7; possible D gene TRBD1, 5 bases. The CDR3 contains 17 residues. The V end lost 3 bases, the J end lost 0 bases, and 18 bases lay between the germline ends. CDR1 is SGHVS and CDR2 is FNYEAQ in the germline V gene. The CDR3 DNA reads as TGTGCCAGCAGCTTGTCCCGTATGGGGCGACCCTCCTACGAGCAGTACTTC. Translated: CASSLSRMGRPSYEQYF.

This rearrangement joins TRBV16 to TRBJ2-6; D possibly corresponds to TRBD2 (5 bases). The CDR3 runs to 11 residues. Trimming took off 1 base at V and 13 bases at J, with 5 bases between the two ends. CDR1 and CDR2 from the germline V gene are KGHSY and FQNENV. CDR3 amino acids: CASSQWEVLTF. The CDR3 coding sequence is TGTGCCAGCAGCCAATGGGAGGTCCTGACTTTC.

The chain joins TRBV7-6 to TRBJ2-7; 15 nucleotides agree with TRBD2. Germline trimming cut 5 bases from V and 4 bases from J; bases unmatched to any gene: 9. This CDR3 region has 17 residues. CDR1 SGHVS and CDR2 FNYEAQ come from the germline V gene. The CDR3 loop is CASSPGLAGGPSYEQYF. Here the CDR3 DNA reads TGTGCCAGCAGCCCAGGACTAGCGGGAGGGCCTTCTTACGAGCAGTACTTC.

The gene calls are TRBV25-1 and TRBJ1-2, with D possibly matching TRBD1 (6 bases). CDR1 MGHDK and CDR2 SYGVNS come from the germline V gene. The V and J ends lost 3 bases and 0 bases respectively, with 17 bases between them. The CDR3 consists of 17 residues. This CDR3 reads CASSDGQRLYSNYGYTF. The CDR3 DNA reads TGTGCCAGCAGTGACGGACAGAGACTGTATTCTAACTATGGCTACACCTTC.

CDR3 DNA sequence: TGTGCCAGCAGTTACACCTCACGGGGTTCGAACACTGAAGCTTTCTTT. This translates into CASSYTSRGSNTEAFF. V usage is TRBV6-5 and J usage is TRBJ1-1; D is unclear. V was clipped by 2 bases and J by 1 base, with 14 bases between them. The germline V gene has CDR1 MNHEY and CDR2 SVGAGI. CDR3 size: 16 residues.